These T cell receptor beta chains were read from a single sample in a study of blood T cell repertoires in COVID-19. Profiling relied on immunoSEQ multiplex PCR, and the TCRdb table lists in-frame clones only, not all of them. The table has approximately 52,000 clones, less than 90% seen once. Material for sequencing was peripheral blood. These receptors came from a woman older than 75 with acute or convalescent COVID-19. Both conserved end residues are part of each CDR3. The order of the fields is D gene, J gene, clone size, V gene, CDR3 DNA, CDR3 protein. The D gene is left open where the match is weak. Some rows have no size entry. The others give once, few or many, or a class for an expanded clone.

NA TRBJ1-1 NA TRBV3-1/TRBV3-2 TGTGCCAGCAGCCAAGGGGCAGGTGAAGCTTTCTTT CASSQGAGEAFF
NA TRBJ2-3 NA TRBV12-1 TGTGCCAACTTAGATAACAGGTGGTCCACAGATACGCAGTATTTT CANLDNRWSTDTQYF
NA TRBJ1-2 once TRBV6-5 TGTGCCAGCAGTCAGGGCAGCTGGGATGGCTACACCTTC CASSQGSWDGYTF
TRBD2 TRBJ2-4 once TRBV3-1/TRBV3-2 TGTGCCAGCAGCCGAAATAGCGGGGGGGCCTTAAACATTCAGTACTTC CASSRNSGGALNIQYF
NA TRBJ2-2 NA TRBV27 TGTGCCAGCAGTGCTCAGGGGGGCACCGGGGAGCTGTTTTTT CASSAQGGTGELFF
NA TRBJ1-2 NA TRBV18 TGTGCCAGCTCACCAAATGGGGCGGTAGGCGGCTACACCTTC CASSPNGAVGGYTF
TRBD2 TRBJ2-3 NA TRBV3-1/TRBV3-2 TGTGCCAGCAGCCAAGCAGTCGCGGGGGGGGCTGATACGCAGTATTTT CASSQAVAGGADTQYF
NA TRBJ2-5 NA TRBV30 TGTGCCTGGAGTAGTGGGCCCCGTCAGACCCAGTACTTC CAWSSGPRQTQYF
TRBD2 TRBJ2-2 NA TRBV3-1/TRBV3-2 TGTGCCAGCAGCTCAAAGCGGGGGGGGACCGGGGAGCTGTTTTTT CASSSKRGGTGELFF
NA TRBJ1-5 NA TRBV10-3 TGTGCCATCAGTGAGGGGGCAGGCGATAGCAATCAGCCCCAGCATTTT CAISEGAGDSNQPQHF
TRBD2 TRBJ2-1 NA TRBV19 TGTGCCAGTAGACCCGGACTAGCGGGGGGCTATGAGCAGTTCTTC CASRPGLAGGYEQFF
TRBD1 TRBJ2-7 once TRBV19 TGTGCCAGTAGTTGGTTACCGGGACAGGGAAGAGCGGAGCAGTACTTC CASSWLPGQGRAEQYF
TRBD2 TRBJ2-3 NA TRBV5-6 TGTGCCAGCAGCCTCTTCTCTAGCGGGGGGATGACAGATACGCAGTATTTT CASSLFSSGGMTDTQYF
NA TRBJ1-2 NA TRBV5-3 TGTGCCAGAAGCTGGGGAACAGGGAACTATGGCTACACCTTC CARSWGTGNYGYTF
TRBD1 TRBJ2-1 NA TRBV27 TGTGCCAGCAGTTCCGACAGGGACAGAAACAATGAGCAGTTCTTC CASSSDRDRNNEQFF
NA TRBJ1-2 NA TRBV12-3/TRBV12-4 TGTGCCAGCAGCGACAGGTACGGCTACACCTTC CASSDRYGYTF
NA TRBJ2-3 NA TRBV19 TGTGCCAGTAGTATAGGGCCCGGGGGAAGGAGCACAGATACGCAGTATTTT CASSIGPGGRSTDTQYF
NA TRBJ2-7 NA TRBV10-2 TGCGCCAGCAGTAATACGGGTGAGCAGTACTTC CASSNTGEQYF
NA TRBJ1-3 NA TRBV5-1 TGCGCCAGCAGCCAGGACACCCCCCGTGTGGGAAACACCATATATTTT CASSQDTPRVGNTIYF
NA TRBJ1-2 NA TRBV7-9 TGTGCCAGCAGCCCGGATGCCTCCGGAGGCTATGGCTACACCTTC CASSPDASGGYGYTF
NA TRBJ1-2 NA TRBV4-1 TGCGCCAGCAGCCAAGATGAGGGACACAACGAGGGAGGCTACACCTTC CASSQDEGHNEGGYTF
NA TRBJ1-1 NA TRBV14 TGTGCCAGCAGCCAAGATCCAGGGGTGGTCACTGAAGCTTTCTTT CASSQDPGVVTEAFF
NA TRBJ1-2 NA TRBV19 TGTGCCAGTAGCCACGAGGGACGCCACAGGGATGGCTACACCTTC CASSHEGRHRDGYTF
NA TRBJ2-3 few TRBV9 TGTGCCAGCAGCCAGGAAGGTAGCGGTACAGATACGCAGTATTTT CASSQEGSGTDTQYF
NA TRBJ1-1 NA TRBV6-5 TGTGCCAGCAGTTACTCGCTTCAGGTGAACACTGAAGCTTTCTTT CASSYSLQVNTEAFF
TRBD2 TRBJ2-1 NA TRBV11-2 TGTGCCAGCACTAGTCGCGGGGGGGCGACGAGCTCCTACAATGAGCAGTTCTTC CASTSRGGATSSYNEQFF
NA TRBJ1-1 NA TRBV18 TGTGCCAGCTCACCGTCCGTCGGTGGGAACACTGAAGCTTTCTTT CASSPSVGGNTEAFF
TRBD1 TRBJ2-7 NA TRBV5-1 TGCGCCAGCAGCCTGGGCACCGGGACAGGGGGACCGAATGTGTACTTC CASSLGTGTGGPNVYF
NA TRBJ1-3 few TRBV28 TGTGCCAGCGTTGCAGGCAGTTCTGGAAACACCATATATTTT CASVAGSSGNTIYF
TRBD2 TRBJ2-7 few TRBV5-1 TGCGCCAGCAGCTCATTAGCGGGGGGGACTCCCGAGCAGTACTTC CASSSLAGGTPEQYF
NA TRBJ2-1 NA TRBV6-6 TGTGCCACTTGGACAGTTTTGGACAATGAGCAGTTCTTC CATWTVLDNEQFF
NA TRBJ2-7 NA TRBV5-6 TGTGCCAGCACCAACAGGGGAGGTACCTACGAGCAGTACTTC CASTNRGGTYEQYF
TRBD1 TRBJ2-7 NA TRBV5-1 TGCGCCAGCAGCTTGCCCGGGACAGGGGGTAGGGACGAGCAGTACTTC CASSLPGTGGRDEQYF
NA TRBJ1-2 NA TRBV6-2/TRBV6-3 TGTGCCAGCAGCCTATCACGGTATGGCTACACCTTC CASSLSRYGYTF
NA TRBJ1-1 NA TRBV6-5 TGTGCCAGCAGGACAGGACGGATAACGCCTGAAGCTTTCTTT CASRTGRITPEAFF
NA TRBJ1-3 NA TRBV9 TGTGCCCATGTAATGGAGACGTCTGGAAACACCATATATTTT CAHVMETSGNTIYF